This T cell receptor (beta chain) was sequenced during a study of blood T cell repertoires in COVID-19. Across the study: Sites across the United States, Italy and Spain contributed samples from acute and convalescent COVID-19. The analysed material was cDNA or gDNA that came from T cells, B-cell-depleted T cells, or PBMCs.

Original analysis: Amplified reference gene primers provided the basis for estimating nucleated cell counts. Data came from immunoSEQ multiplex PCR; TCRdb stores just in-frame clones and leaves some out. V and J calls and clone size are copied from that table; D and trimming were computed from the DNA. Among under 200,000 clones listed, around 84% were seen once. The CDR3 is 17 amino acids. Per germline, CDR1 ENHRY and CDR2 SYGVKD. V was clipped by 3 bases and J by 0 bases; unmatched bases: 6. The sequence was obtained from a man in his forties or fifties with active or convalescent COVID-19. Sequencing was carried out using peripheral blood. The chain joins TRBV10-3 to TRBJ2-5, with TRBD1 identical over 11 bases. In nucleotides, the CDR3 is TGTGCCATCAGTGAAAAGGACAGGGGGCCGTACCAAGAGACCCAGTACTTC. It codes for CAISEKDRGPYQETQYF.